This T cell receptor beta chain came from a study of T cells in Graves' hyperthyroidism and ophthalmopathy. Overall study context: Before treatment of any kind, peripheral blood was taken at initial diagnosis.

The hyperthyroidism patients had all been newly diagnosed, and their disease duration was under 2 months. Their ages ranged from 18 to 65 years. This clonotype was seen only a few times. TCR beta CDR3 regions were amplified from RNA. A first-round RT-PCR of the TCR CDR3 used the HTBI primer set. TCRdb called the multiplex PCR reads again in MiXCR, with one record for every CDR3 protein. The sample yields roughly 710,000 distinct CDR3 sequences, just over 35% seen once. The germline gives CDR1 PRHDT, CDR2 FYEKMQ (reference sequence). This CDR3 contains 15 residues. Trimming shortened V by 0 bases and J by 2 bases, and 11 bases separated the two germline ends.

J is TRBJ2-7 and V is TRBV13; unclear D gene. The sample comprised blood. This TCR derives from a woman aged 40 to 55 with Graves' hyperthyroidism. The CDR3 DNA reads TGTGCCAGCAGCTTAGGTGTACCTTCAGCCTACGAGCAGTACTTC. This encodes CASSLGVPSAYEQYF.